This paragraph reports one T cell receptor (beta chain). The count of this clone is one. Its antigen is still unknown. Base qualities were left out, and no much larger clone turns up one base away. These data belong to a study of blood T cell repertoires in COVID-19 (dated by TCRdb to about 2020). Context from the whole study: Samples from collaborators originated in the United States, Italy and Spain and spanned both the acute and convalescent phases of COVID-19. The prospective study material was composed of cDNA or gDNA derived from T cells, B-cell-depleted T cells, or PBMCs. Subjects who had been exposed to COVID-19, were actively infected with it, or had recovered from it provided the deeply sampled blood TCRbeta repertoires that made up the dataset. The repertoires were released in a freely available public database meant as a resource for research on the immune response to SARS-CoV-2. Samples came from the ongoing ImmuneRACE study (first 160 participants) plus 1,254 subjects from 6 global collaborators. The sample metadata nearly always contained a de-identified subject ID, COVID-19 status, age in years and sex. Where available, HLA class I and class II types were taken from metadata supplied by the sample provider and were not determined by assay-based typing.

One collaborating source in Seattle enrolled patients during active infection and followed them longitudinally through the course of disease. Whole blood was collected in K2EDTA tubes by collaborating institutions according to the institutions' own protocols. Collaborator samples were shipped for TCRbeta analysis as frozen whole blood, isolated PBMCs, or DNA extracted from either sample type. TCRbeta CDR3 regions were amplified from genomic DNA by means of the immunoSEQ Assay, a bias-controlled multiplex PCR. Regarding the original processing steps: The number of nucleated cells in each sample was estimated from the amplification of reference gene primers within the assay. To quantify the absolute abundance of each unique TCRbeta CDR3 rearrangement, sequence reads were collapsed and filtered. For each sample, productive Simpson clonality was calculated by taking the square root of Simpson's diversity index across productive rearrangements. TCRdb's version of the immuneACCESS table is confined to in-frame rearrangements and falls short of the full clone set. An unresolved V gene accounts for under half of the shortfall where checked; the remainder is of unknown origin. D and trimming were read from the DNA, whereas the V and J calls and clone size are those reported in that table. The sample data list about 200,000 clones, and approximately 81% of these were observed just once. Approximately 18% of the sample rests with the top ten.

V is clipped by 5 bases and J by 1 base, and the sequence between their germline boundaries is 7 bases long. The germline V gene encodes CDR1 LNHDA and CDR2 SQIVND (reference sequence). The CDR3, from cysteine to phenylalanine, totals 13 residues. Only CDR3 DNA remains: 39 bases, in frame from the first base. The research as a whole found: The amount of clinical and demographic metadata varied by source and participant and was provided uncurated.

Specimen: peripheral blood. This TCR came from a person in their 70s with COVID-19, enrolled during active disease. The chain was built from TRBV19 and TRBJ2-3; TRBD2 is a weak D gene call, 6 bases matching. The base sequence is TGTGCCAGTAGTGAGCGGGGCACAGATACGCAGTATTTT. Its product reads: CASSERGTDTQYF.